This T cell receptor beta chain was identified during a study of tissue T cells after allogeneic stem cell transplantation (dated by TCRdb to the early 2020s). Background on the whole study: Using research autopsies of patients with and without GVHD, plus mouse models of GVHD, the study profiled TCR beta repertoires across many tissues. The human part of the study was a prospective observational study with no blinding and no randomization. The investigation overall reported the following: The patient cohort was small and clinically heterogeneous, and sampling depth was acknowledged as a limitation. Only a few T cell clones appeared in more than one patient, yet motif-based clustering showed tissue-specific repertoire signatures that were shared between patients. In both patients and mice, only a limited portion of the TCR repertoire detected in tissues was captured by blood and spleen T cells. Within patients, how anatomically similar tissues were was a major factor shaping TCR repertoire composition, regardless of disease or transplant status. The study did not establish which tissue TCRs were alloreactive or antigen-specific, and some clones may have been host cells that persisted.

Libraries were prepared through the immunoSEQ multiplex PCR assay. TCRbeta CDR3 sequencing was done by Adaptive Biotechnologies at survey depth, reporting CDR3 sequences, V/J genes, productive frequency and template counts. TCR beta CDR3 regions were amplified from genomic DNA rather than RNA. As for the authors' bioinformatics: Jensen-Shannon divergence was used to quantify pairwise repertoire overlap between tissues, with a value of 1 indicating complete divergence and a value of 0 indicating identical repertoires. Tissues were clustered by single-linkage agglomerative hierarchical clustering of pairwise JSD values and displayed as dendrograms. GLIPH2 was run on all patient samples with simulation_depth 1000, kmer_min_depth 3, cdr3_length_cutoff 8, keeping groups with more than two unique CDR3s. A standardized tissue-overlap score was calculated by extrapolating Jaccard GLIPH-group overlap across patients to a standard repertoire size of 1000 clones. Associations of diversity with clinical or experimental variables used linear mixed-effect models with tissue fixed effects and individual random effects. In its TCRdb copy, this immuneACCESS table keeps in-frame sequences only and misses some clones. Where compared with another copy, unresolved V genes explain less than half of these, and the others have no known cause. The DNA gave D and trimming, while V, J and clone size come from that table. The sample has some 6,100 clones on record, 48% of them singletons. 30% to 45% of the sample is held by the ten biggest clonotypes.

With regard to this clone: Its antigen remains unidentified. Here, both gene names and germline sequences come from the mouse. The read is 1 residue too short to cover the CDR3 end, so that end is filled in from the germline J gene.

What the time point label conveys for this sample: mouse harvest day 14 after allogeneic transplant. Mouse grafts consisting of 10^7 T-cell-depleted bone marrow cells combined with 10^6 splenic CD5+ T cells were administered by tail vein injection. Mouse GVHD was modeled in a major MHC-mismatch B6 (H2b) into BALB/c (H2d) model, with tissues profiled at day 7 or 14. On day 7 or 14 post-transplant, mouse tissues and retro-orbital blood were harvested with separate sterile tools for each animal, and livers were flushed beforehand. Before genomic DNA was isolated with the DNeasy Blood & Tissue Kit, mouse tissues were minced with razor blades in buffered saline. V and J are trimmed by 0 bases and 5 bases, and the gene matches miss 3 bases of the junction. CDR1 is given as GFQATS and CDR2 as STVNSAI, both from the germline V gene. The CDR3 holds 14 amino acids from the cysteine to the phenylalanine. The DNA has 39 bases, all within the CDR3, and is read from base 1.

The rearranged chain carries TRBV20 and TRBJ1-4; the junction holds 7 bases that match TRBD1. Source material: gut tissue. This receptor was taken from a female BALB/c mouse given C57BL/6 T cells with graft-versus-host disease after an allogeneic hematopoietic cell transplant. CDR3 bases read: TGTGGTGCTAGGGAACAGGGGAGGAACGAAAGATTATTT. It encodes CGAREQGRNERLF. In full, the CDR3 reads CGAREQGRNERLFF.